This T cell receptor beta chain was captured in a study of cytomegalovirus exposure and HLA in healthy donors. This clone appeared a few times. Its specificity is not known. 60 Vbeta and 13 Jbeta primers were used in PCR. Sequencing used immunoSEQ multiplex PCR; TCRdb keeps in-frame clones, though not all of them. The sample includes about 88,000 clones, about 67% of them seen just once. Study-wide points: Rare TCR sequences predominated, though certain public TCRs were found in many donors. The authors later found HLA-associated TCR beta chains more clonally expanded than equally common others. Overall, approximately 150 TCR beta chains were annotated as cytomegalovirus-associated.

The germline gives CDR1 MDHEN, CDR2 SYDVKM. The CDR3 runs to 14 residues. V dropped 2 bases and J dropped 2; count of bases not matched to a gene: 0. The TCR comes from a woman in her late teens or twenties in good health and CMV-seropositive. The chain uses TRBV28 and TRBJ2-1; 7 nucleotides line up with TRBD1. Sequencing was done on a sample of PBMCs. The CDR3 loop reads CASSLQGAYNEQFF. Written as DNA, the CDR3 is TGTGCCAGCAGTTTACAGGGGGCCTACAATGAGCAGTTCTTC.